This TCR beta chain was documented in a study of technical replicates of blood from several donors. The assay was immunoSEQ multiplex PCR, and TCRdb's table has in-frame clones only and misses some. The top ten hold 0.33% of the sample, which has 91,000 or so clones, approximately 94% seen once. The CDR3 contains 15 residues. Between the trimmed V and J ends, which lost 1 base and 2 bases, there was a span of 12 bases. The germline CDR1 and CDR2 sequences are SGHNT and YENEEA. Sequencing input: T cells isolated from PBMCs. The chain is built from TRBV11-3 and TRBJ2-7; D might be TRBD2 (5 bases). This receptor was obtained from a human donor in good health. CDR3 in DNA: TGTGCCAGCAGCTTAGTTTTAGCGAGCCCCTACGAGCAGTACTTC. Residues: CASSLVLASPYEQYF.